Below, 24 T cell receptor beta chains from the same sample are listed, as sequenced in a study of PD-1 blockade in classical Hodgkin lymphoma. Using immunoSEQ multiplex PCR, the repertoire was profiled, and TCRdb retains in-frame clones only, with some absent. The sample holds about 40,000 clones, roughly 73% seen once. All patients relapsed after autologous stem cell transplantation, and brentuximab vedotin exposure varied. Sequences were derived from peripheral blood mononuclear cells (PBMCs), sampled at baseline. The receptors derive from a human donor with classical Hodgkin lymphoma.

The J gene is TRBJ1-2, the V gene TRBV6-5; 11 positions match TRBD1. CDR1 MNHEY and CDR2 SVGAGI come from the germline V gene. The CDR3 totals 14 residues. Trimming took 6 bases from V and 5 from J; bases not matched to a gene: 5. In DNA form, the CDR3 reads TGTGCCAGCAGCAGGACAGGGGGCGGGTATGGCTACACCTTC. This codes for CASSRTGGGYGYTF.

The genes are TRBV4-3 and TRBJ2-3; D may match TRBD1 or TRBD2 (5 bases each). The CDR3 sequence is 15 residues long. V lost 0 bases to trimming and J lost 6 bases, with 13 bases between them. Germline V lookup: CDR1 LGHNA, CDR2 YSLEER. DNA for the CDR3: TGCGCCAGCAGCCAAGACGGGGCGCGAGACGATACGCAGTATTTT. Amino acids: CASSQDGARDDTQYF.

This rearrangement joins TRBV9 to TRBJ2-2; D remains ambiguous. CDR3 length: 15 amino acids. Germline V gene sequence: CDR1 SGDLS, CDR2 YYNGEE. V dropped 3 bases and J dropped 2 bases, with 11 bases sitting between them. The CDR3 here is CASSGFLVNTGELFF. Here the CDR3 DNA reads TGTGCCAGCAGCGGTTTCTTGGTCAACACCGGGGAGCTGTTTTTT.

CDR3 residues: CASSRQGNYGYTF. The CDR3 DNA is TGTGCCAGCAGTCGACAGGGGAACTATGGCTACACCTTC. This chain links TRBV6-1 with TRBJ1-2; TRBD1 matches at 8 bases. V lost 5 bases and J lost 2; bases outside the gene matches: 1. Germline V gene lookup returns CDR1 MNHNS and CDR2 SASEGT. The CDR3 is made up of 13 amino acids.

The chain has TRBV5-4 and TRBJ2-5, with a tentative D call TRBD1 (6 bases). Trimming left V 4 bases short and J 2 bases short, with 12 bases between. CDR1 and CDR2 from the germline V gene are SGHNT and YYREEE (reference sequence). This CDR3 is 14 amino acids long. This CDR3 reads CASSRGTIQETQYF. The CDR3 coding sequence is TGTGCCAGCAGCAGAGGGACAATACAAGAGACCCAGTACTTC.

The chain employs TRBV19 and TRBJ2-7; unclear D gene. The CDR3 contains 13 residues. The V end lost 2 bases, the J end lost 6 bases, and 11 bases lay between the germline ends. CDR1 and CDR2 from the germline V gene are LNHDA and SQIVND (reference sequence). The CDR3 region has the DNA TGTGCCAGTAGTATAACGGCACGAGGCGAGCAGTACTTC. Its translation: CASSITARGEQYF.

The chain recombines TRBV9 with TRBJ2-1; no definite D call. Trimming stripped 0 bases from V and 5 bases from J, with 12 bases between. The CDR3 extends over 15 amino acids. Germline V gives CDR1 SGDLS, CDR2 YYNGEE. DNA of the CDR3: TGTGCCAGCAGCGTAGAAGGGAATAGGAACAATGAGCAGTTCTTC. Its protein product is CASSVEGNRNNEQFF.

The chain's CDR3 is CSVAGRNSYNEQFF. Here the CDR3 DNA reads TGCAGCGTAGCCGGACGCAATTCCTACAATGAGCAGTTCTTC. The chain employs TRBV29-1 and TRBJ2-1; no definite D call. Germline V lookup: CDR1 SQVTM, CDR2 ANQGSEA. Trimming left V 6 bases short and J 1 base short, with 13 bases between. The CDR3 spans 14 residues.

The gene calls are TRBV19 and TRBJ2-2; weak D call: TRBD2 (6 bases). The CDR3 sequence is 14 residues long. Trimming cost V 6 bases and J 4 bases, with 12 bases left between them. CDR1 and CDR2 (germline): LNHDA, SQIVND (reference sequence). The CDR3 coding sequence is TGTGCCAGTAGGATACCCGGGAGCACCGGGGAGCTGTTTTTT. Its translation is CASRIPGSTGELFF. Using reference TRBV19 and TRBJ2-2 for the parts outside the CDR3, the full variable domain is DGGITQSPKYLFRKEGQNVTLSCEQNLNHDAMYWYRQDPGQGLRLIYYSQIVNDFQKGDIAEGYSVSREKKESFPLTVTSAQKNPTAFYLCASRIPGSTGELFFGEGSRLTVL.

The chain joins TRBV18 to TRBJ2-2, with D possibly matching TRBD1 (6 bases). V was cut by 4 bases and J by 7 bases, with 16 bases left in between. The CDR3 contains 15 residues. CDR1 and CDR2 from the germline V gene are KGHSH and LQKENI. This CDR3 reads CASSRGGPTNGELFF. Here the CDR3 DNA reads TGTGCCAGCTCACGAGGGGGACCCACAAACGGGGAGCTGTTTTTT. Drawing the rest from reference TRBV18 and TRBJ2-2, the complete variable domain is NAGVMQNPRHLVRRRGQEARLRCSPMKGHSHVYWYRQLPEEGLKFMVYLQKENIIDESGMPKERFSAEFPKEGPSILRIQQVVRGDSAAYFCASSRGGPTNGELFFGEGSRLTVL.

The V and J genes are TRBV7-2 and TRBJ2-1, with TRBD2 matching 9 bases. V lost 6 bases, J lost 6 bases, and 9 bases stayed unmatched. This CDR3 contains 15 residues. The V gene's germline CDR1 is SGHTA and CDR2 FQGNSA. CDR3: CASSPGTSMFNEQFF. CDR3 coding DNA: TGTGCCAGCAGTCCCGGGACTAGCATGTTCAATGAGCAGTTCTTC.

This chain connects TRBV9 to TRBJ2-2, with D possibly TRBD2 on 5 matching bases. Germline V gene sequence: CDR1 SGDLS, CDR2 YYNGEE. Deletions cut 0 bases from V and 1 base from J, with 7 bases between. The CDR3 has 15 residues. The CDR3 bases are TGTGCCAGCAGCGTAGAAGGGAGGAACACCGGGGAGCTGTTTTTT. It specifies CASSVEGRNTGELFF.

The table lists this clone with a few counts. The CDR3 end shows no conserved phenylalanine or tryptophan, and so a read error is likely. No DNA is shown, since the ends of the CDR3 on it are uncertain; the CDR3 is the one TCRdb lists. This sequence joins TRBV5-8 and TRBJ1-2. Per the germline V gene, CDR1 is SGHTS and CDR2 is YDEGEE. The CDR3 has 8 amino acids, counting both end residues. CDR3 in amino acids: CASSFPPG.

Details on this clone: The junction and the germline gene differ at one end; a read error may be behind it. The identical CDR3 is also encoded by other nucleotide sequences in the sample. The genes are TRBV11-3 and TRBJ2-2; unclear D gene. Germline V CDR1 and CDR2: SGHNT, YENEEA. The CDR3 extends over 15 amino acids. This CDR3 is CASSLDSTSTGELFF. The CDR3 coding sequence is TGTGCCAGCAGCTTAGATTCCACCTCAACCGGAGAGCTGTTTTTT.

The V gene is TRBV5-8, the J gene TRBJ1-6; D call uncertain. The CDR3 contains 15 residues. The V end lost 1 base, the J end lost 9 bases, and 14 bases lay between the germline ends. The germline CDR1 and CDR2 sequences are SGHTS and YDEGEE. The CDR3 reads CASSLSRPGGSPLHF. The CDR3 DNA reads as TGTGCCAGCAGCTTGTCCCGGCCAGGCGGTTCACCCCTCCACTTT. Supplemented by reference TRBV5-8 and TRBJ1-6, the full variable domain reads EAGVTQSPTHLIKTRGQQATLRCSPISGHTSVYWYQQALGLGLQFLLWYDEGEERNRGNFPPRFSGRQFPNYSSELNVNALELEDSALYLCASSLSRPGGSPLHFGNGTRLTVT.

CDR3: CATSRDQGHNSPLHF. The CDR3 DNA follows: TGTGCCACCAGCAGAGATCAGGGCCATAATTCACCCCTCCACTTT. The chain employs TRBV15 and TRBJ1-6, with D perhaps TRBD1 (5 bases). V lost 0 bases to trimming and J lost 5 bases, with 8 bases between them. CDR1 is LNHNV, CDR2 YYDKDF, per germline (reference sequence). CDR3 length equals 15 residues. Combining the CDR3 with reference TRBV15 and TRBJ1-6 gives the whole variable domain DAMVIQNPRYQVTQFGKPVTLSCSQTLNHNVMYWYQQKSSQAPKLLFHYYDKDFNNEADTPDNFQSRRPNTSFCFLDIRSPGLGDTAMYLCATSRDQGHNSPLHFGNGTRLTVT.

This clone was seen only once. This chain joins TRBV5-1 and TRBJ2-1; D ambiguous. Trimming shortened V by 0 bases and J by 1 base, and 8 bases separated the two germline ends. Germline CDR1 is SGHRS and CDR2 is YFSETQ. This CDR3 is 15 amino acids long. The DNA of the CDR3 is TGCGCCAGCAGCTTGGATTCAGATTCCTACAATGAGCAGTTCTTC. It yields the protein CASSLDSDSYNEQFF.

The rearrangement uses TRBV15 and TRBJ1-4, with a weak D call TRBD1 (5 bases). This CDR3 region has 14 residues. The V gene lost 3 bases and the J gene lost 8 bases, with 13 bases spanning the gap. CDR1 and CDR2 from the germline V gene are LNHNV and YYDKDF (reference sequence). CDR3 region: CATSSGTPAEKLFF. The CDR3 DNA reads TGTGCCACCAGCAGTGGGACCCCTGCCGAAAAACTGTTTTTT.

This chain links TRBV5-1 with TRBJ1-1; D gene ambiguous. Per the germline V gene, CDR1 is SGHRS and CDR2 is YFSETQ. V was pared by 3 bases and J by 1 base, with 10 bases between. The CDR3 covers 14 residues. The CDR3 region is CASSSRTSNTEAFF. The CDR3 DNA sequence: TGCGCCAGCAGCTCCCGTACCTCGAACACTGAAGCTTTCTTT. The variable domain in full, with the rest retrieved from reference TRBV5-1 and TRBJ1-1, is KAGVTQTPRYLIKTRGQQVTLSCSPISGHRSVSWYQQTPGQGLQFLFEYFSETQRNKGNFPGRFSGRQFSNSRSEMNVSTLELGDSALYLCASSSRTSNTEAFFGQGTRLTVV.

For the CDR3, the DNA is TGTGCCAGCAGTTTAGGGGTGGGCTATGGCTACACCTTC. Translating gives CASSLGVGYGYTF. J is TRBJ1-2 and V is TRBV28, with D unresolved. V lost 2 bases, J lost 4 bases, and 8 bases lay in between. Per germline, CDR1 MDHEN and CDR2 SYDVKM. The CDR3 consists of 13 residues.

The chain is built from TRBV7-2 and TRBJ2-1; 9 nucleotides line up with TRBD2. Germline CDR1 reads SGHTA; CDR2 reads FQGNSA. This CDR3 comprises 14 residues. After removal of 4 bases from V and 15 bases from J, the junction contained 13 bases not matched to a gene. The CDR3: CASSSRGLAPGPFF. Here the CDR3 DNA reads TGTGCCAGCAGCTCCCGCGGACTAGCGCCGGGTCCGTTCTTC.

In its sample, this clone was seen a few times. This rearrangement joins TRBV9 to TRBJ1-3; D remains ambiguous. Trimming pared 0 bases from V and 4 bases from J, leaving 8 bases between. Germline CDR1 reads SGDLS; CDR2 reads YYNGEE. This CDR3 contains 14 residues. CDR3 sequence (DNA): TGTGCCAGCAGCGTAGATCTGGCCGGAAACACCATATATTTT. Protein sequence: CASSVDLAGNTIYF.

The J gene is TRBJ1-1, the V gene TRBV5-5; D is unresolved. CDR3 length: 14 amino acids. V gave up 4 bases and J gave up 1 base, with 11 bases separating them. The germline V gene encodes CDR1 SGHKS and CDR2 YYEKEE (reference sequence). The CDR3 nucleotides are TGTGCCAGCAGCCCCGGGTTTGCGAACACTGAAGCTTTCTTT. It yields the protein CASSPGFANTEAFF.

The chain couples TRBV4-2 to TRBJ2-7, with D perhaps TRBD2 (6 bases). The CDR3 covers 14 residues. Between the trimmed V and J ends, which lost 4 bases and 3 bases, there was a span of 13 bases. The V gene's germline CDR1 is LGHNA and CDR2 YNFKEQ. CDR3 sequence reads: CASSPRGLSYEQYF. As DNA, the CDR3 is TGTGCCAGCAGCCCACGGGGGTTAAGCTACGAGCAGTACTTC.